The 10 T cell receptor beta chains below were found in one sample sequenced in a study of T cells in Graves' hyperthyroidism and ophthalmopathy. The source material, RNA transcripts, was used to amplify TCR beta CDR3 regions. Carried out on the TCR CDR3, a first-round RT-PCR used the HTBI primer set. TCRdb fed the multiplex PCR reads into MiXCR, producing one record per CDR3 protein. The sample records 500,000 to 650,000 distinct CDR3 sequences, about 14% being singletons. The material sequenced was blood. The origin of the receptors is a woman aged 45-65 years with Graves' ophthalmopathy.

This clonotype came up many times. The chain employs TRBV27 and TRBJ1-1; D unclear. The germline gives CDR1 MNHEY, CDR2 SMNVEV (reference sequence). This CDR3 has 11 amino acids. The V and J ends lost 6 bases and 11 bases respectively, with 13 bases between them. The CDR3 here is CASSSPRRAFF. The CDR3 DNA sequence: TGTGCCAGCAGCTCACCCCGACGGGCTTTCTTT.

This rearrangement joins TRBV28 to TRBJ1-6; 8 bases map to TRBD1. Germline V CDR1 and CDR2: MDHEN, SYDVKM. Trimming removed 1 base from V and 8 bases from J; junction bases left unmatched: 1. The CDR3 covers 14 residues. The CDR3, as DNA: TGTGCCAGCAGTTTATCAGGGGGCTATTCACCCCTCCACTTT. Protein product: CASSLSGGYSPLHF.

This clonotype was found a few times. V and J are TRBV5-1 and TRBJ2-2, with 10 bases aligning to TRBD1. The length of the CDR3 is 15 residues. CDR1 and CDR2 (germline): SGHRS, YFSETQ. V shed 4 bases, J shed 7 bases, and the junction held 7 bases outside the gene matches. The DNA of the CDR3 is TGCGCCAGCAGCGCCGACAGGGGGCGCGGCGGGGAGCTGTTTTTT. It translates to CASSADRGRGGELFF.

At least ten counts were recorded for this clonotype. V is TRBV12-3 or TRBV12-4 and J is TRBJ2-5, with TRBD2 identical over 9 bases. This CDR3 is built from 15 residues. The V gene end was trimmed by 3 bases and the J gene end by 8 bases; junction bases not matched to a gene: 10. CDR3 DNA sequence: TGTGCCAGCAGTTTGGGGTGGCGGGAGGGCCTAACCCAGTACTTC. Its translation is CASSLGWREGLTQYF.

The chain employs TRBV3-1 and TRBJ2-4, with 12 bases that match TRBD2. The V and J ends lost 2 bases and 2 bases, in that order; junction bases with no gene match: 7. The CDR3 has 18 amino acids. Looked up from germline, CDR1 is LGHDT and CDR2 is YNNKEL (reference sequence). The CDR3 protein is CASSQSGTSGPPKNIQYF. CDR3 coding DNA: TGTGCCAGCAGCCAATCTGGGACTAGCGGGCCTCCCAAAAACATTCAGTACTTC.

This clonotype appeared many times. V usage is TRBV6-1 and J usage is TRBJ1-2, with D possibly TRBD1 on 5 matching bases. Trimming shortened V by 5 bases and J by 4 bases, and 20 bases separated the two germline ends. Looked up from germline, CDR1 is MNHNS and CDR2 is SASEGT. There are 16 residues in the CDR3. For the CDR3, the DNA is TGTGCCAGCAGTCGCCGGGACCTTTTGGGATTCTATGGCTACACCTTC. Translating it yields CASSRRDLLGFYGYTF.

The chain carries TRBV2 and TRBJ1-2, with 9 bases fitting TRBD1. CDR1 and CDR2 (germline): SNHLY, FYNNEI. V gave up 3 bases and J gave up 3 bases; unmatched junction bases: 8. CDR3 length: 16 residues. The CDR3 is CASSDLSTGGDYGYTF. The DNA for the CDR3 is TGTGCCAGCAGTGACCTTAGTACAGGGGGCGACTATGGCTACACCTTC.

This chain connects TRBV7-8 to TRBJ2-7, with D uncertain. Trimming stripped 1 base from V and 2 bases from J, with 9 bases between. The germline V gene encodes CDR1 SGHVS and CDR2 FQNEAQ. There are 14 residues in the CDR3. The CDR3, as DNA: TGTGCCAGCAGCTTAGAGGTCCAACCCTACGAGCAGTACTTC. Its translation: CASSLEVQPYEQYF.

This clonotype occurred many times. This chain connects TRBV24-1 to TRBJ2-1, with 11 bases identical to TRBD2. Per germline, CDR1 KGHDR and CDR2 SFDVKD. J lost 5 bases, V lost 4 bases, and 9 bases had no gene match. The CDR3 is made up of 17 amino acids. Here the CDR3 reads CATSEKLAGVKDNEQFF. CDR3 coding DNA: TGTGCCACCAGTGAGAAACTAGCGGGAGTAAAGGACAATGAGCAGTTCTTC.

Many counts were recorded for this clonotype. V and J are TRBV18 and TRBJ2-1, with D uncertain. The CDR3 is 13 residues long. Trimming cost V 5 bases and J 5 bases, with 10 bases left between them. Germline V gene lookup returns CDR1 KGHSH and CDR2 LQKENI. The CDR3 DNA follows: TGTGCCAGCTCATTCCAGGAAAACAATGAGCAGTTCTTC. This translates into CASSFQENNEQFF.